This T cell receptor beta chain was identified during a study of metastatic and nonmetastatic thyroid tumors. The wider study: Where malignant and benign thyroid patients were concerned, repertoires were compared across blood and tumor or nodule tissue.

Original processing methods: Variation in CDR3 across clinicopathological groups served as the basis for constructing a distant-metastasis classifier in papillary thyroid cancer. TCRdb ran MiXCR on the PCR reads. It is TCRdb's table, rather than the study itself, that gives the V and J calls and clone size. Here the sample spans tens of thousands of clones, approximately 11% being singletons. All patients reached thyroid surgery having received no treatment beforehand. The V end lost 11 bases, the J end lost 1 base, and 14 bases lay between the germline ends. CDR3 length: 13 amino acids. CDR1 is ENHRY and CDR2 is SYGVKD in the germline V gene. This clone was counted at least ten times.

The origin of this receptor is a female donor with papillary thyroid cancer or a benign thyroid nodule (not recorded which). Some clones in this sample may be carry-over from other donors' samples. The chain recombines TRBV10-3 with TRBJ1-1; D possibly corresponds to TRBD1 (6 bases). Sequenced input: blood. As DNA, the CDR3 is TGTGCCGCACAGGGTATTGGGAACACTGAAGCTTTCTTT. This codes for CAAQGIGNTEAFF.